The 32 T cell receptor beta chains below were found in one sample sequenced in a study of CD8 T cells in Susac syndrome. Reverse transcription used about 0.45 to 1 ug RNA and random hexamers. One entry per CDR3 protein, called by TCRdb with MiXCR from the immunoSEQ multiplex PCR reads. The table shows about 180,000 distinct CDR3 sequences, with roughly 95% occurring only once. The sequenced material came from CD8+ T cells from PBMCs. The receptors shown here come from a human donor with multiple sclerosis.

The chain has TRBV12-3 or TRBV12-4 and TRBJ2-1; TRBD2 is a possible D gene (6 bases). The CDR3 covers 13 residues. Trimming stripped 5 bases from V and 6 bases from J, with 11 bases between. CDR3 residues: CASSPGGTNEQFF. The CDR3 DNA sequence: TGTGCCAGCAGTCCCGGGGGAACCAATGAGCAGTTCTTC.

This clonotype showed up just once. V is TRBV30 and J is TRBJ2-3, with D unclear. Germline V gives CDR1 GTSNPN, CDR2 SVGIG (reference sequence). Deletions cut 2 bases from V and 5 bases from J, with 8 bases between. The CDR3 consists of 12 residues. The CDR3 DNA sequence: TGTGCCTGGAGTTGGACGAAAGATACGCAGTATTTT. It is translated as CAWSWTKDTQYF.

The chain uses TRBV7-9 and TRBJ1-1; a weak D match, TRBD1 (6 bases). Germline CDR1 SEHNR, CDR2 FQNEAQ (reference sequence). The CDR3 has 17 amino acids. The ends were cut back, 0 bases at V and 0 bases at J, with 14 bases in the middle. The CDR3 loop is CASSLALRGQMNTEAFF. In DNA, the CDR3 is TGTGCCAGCAGCTTAGCGCTTCGGGGGCAAATGAACACTGAAGCTTTCTTT.

This chain uses TRBV14 with TRBJ1-2; D may be TRBD1 (6 bases). V lost 1 base to trimming and J lost 0 bases, with 18 bases between them. The CDR3 contains 18 residues. Germline V gene data show CDR1 as SGHDN and CDR2 as FVKESK. The CDR3 loop is CASSQGIAGAQANYGYTF. As DNA, the CDR3 is TGTGCCAGCAGCCAAGGAATCGCAGGGGCGCAAGCTAACTATGGCTACACCTTC.

The J gene is TRBJ2-1, the V gene TRBV12-3 or TRBV12-4, with D perhaps matching TRBD2 (6 bases). V shed 5 bases and J shed 12 bases, with 17 bases lying between them. The CDR3 runs 13 residues. The CDR3 nucleotides read TGTGCCAGCAGTCCGGGGGACCCGGTGGGGCAGTTCTTC. It translates to CASSPGDPVGQFF.

The V call is TRBV18, the J call TRBJ2-7, with 7 bases that match TRBD1. The CDR3 spans 14 residues. V lost 3 bases and J lost 3; bases outside the gene matches: 5. The V gene's germline CDR1 is KGHSH and CDR2 LQKENI. The CDR3 is CASSPPGQYYEQYF. In nucleotides, the CDR3 is TGTGCCAGCTCACCTCCGGGACAGTACTACGAGCAGTACTTC.

The rearrangement uses TRBV9 and TRBJ2-6, with TRBD1 as a possible D gene (6 bases). The ends were cut back, 1 base at V and 0 bases at J, with 20 bases in the middle. Germline CDR1 and CDR2: SGDLS and YYNGEE. CDR3 length: 20 residues. Here the CDR3 reads CASSVNRRRTAASGANVLTF. The CDR3 region has the DNA TGTGCCAGCAGCGTAAACCGCCGCAGGACAGCCGCCTCTGGGGCCAACGTCCTGACTTTC.

This chain links TRBV29-1 with TRBJ2-1, with 8 bases matching TRBD2. The CDR3 contains 11 residues. CDR1 and CDR2 (germline): SQVTM, ANQGSEA. V lost 8 bases and J lost 10; bases outside the gene matches: 7. The CDR3 spells CSWLVAGEQFF. The CDR3 bases are TGCAGCTGGTTGGTAGCGGGGGAGCAGTTCTTC.

This sequence joins TRBV12-3 or TRBV12-4 and TRBJ1-2; D possibly corresponds to TRBD1 (6 bases). V was shortened by 4 bases and J by 2 bases, with 17 bases between the two germline ends. The CDR3 covers 16 residues. The CDR3 coding sequence is TGTGCCAGCAGTTCCTCCTCAGGGGCGGCAAACTATGGCTACACCTTC. Translation gives CASSSSSGAANYGYTF.

The V call is TRBV6-1, the J call TRBJ2-2, with unresolved D. V was pared by 0 bases and J by 4 bases, with 9 bases between. Germline-derived CDR1 and CDR2 are MNHNS and SASEGT. The CDR3 covers 15 residues. In DNA, the CDR3 is TGTGCCAGCAGTGAAGCGCAGACCCTCACCGGGGAGCTGTTTTTT. Protein product: CASSEAQTLTGELFF.

The chain recombines TRBV12-3 or TRBV12-4 with TRBJ1-2, with 7 bases fitting TRBD1. V trimming: 6 bases; J trimming: 4 bases; junction bases outside the gene matches: 11. The CDR3 loop spans 15 amino acids. The CDR3 region is CASSLWDSGGYGYTF. CDR3 DNA: TGTGCCAGCAGCTTATGGGACAGTGGAGGCTATGGCTACACCTTC.

The gene calls are TRBV20-1 and TRBJ2-5, with a tentative D call TRBD2 (5 bases). This CDR3 spans 12 amino acids. From germline, CDR1 is DFQATT and CDR2 SNEGSKA (reference sequence). Trimming stripped 2 bases from V and 5 bases from J, with 9 bases between. The CDR3 loop reads CSARLAYETQYF. The CDR3 DNA is TGCAGTGCTAGACTAGCCTATGAGACCCAGTACTTC.

The J gene is TRBJ2-1, the V gene TRBV27, with D unclear. CDR3 size: 12 residues. Germline assignment: CDR1 MNHEY and CDR2 SMNVEV (reference sequence). The ends were cut back, 6 bases at V and 5 bases at J, with 8 bases in the middle. CDR3 protein: CASSPKNNEQFF. The DNA for the CDR3 is TGTGCCAGCAGCCCCAAAAACAATGAGCAGTTCTTC.

This clonotype was found once. The chain employs TRBV12-3 or TRBV12-4 and TRBJ2-2, with D hard to call. V was clipped by 7 bases and J by 8 bases, with 8 bases between them. This CDR3 has 11 amino acids. The CDR3 region is CASTGPGELFF. CDR3 bases: TGTGCCAGCACCGGACCGGGGGAGCTGTTTTTT.

V is TRBV5-1 and J is TRBJ2-7; TRBD1 matches 7 bases. CDR1 and CDR2 (germline): SGHRS, YFSETQ. This CDR3 comprises 15 residues. J gave up 3 bases and V 4 bases, and 10 bases lay outside the gene matches. The CDR3 DNA is TGCGCCAGCAGCGGAACCGGGACAGACAGCTACGAGCAGTACTTC. Translating gives CASSGTGTDSYEQYF.

The gene calls are TRBV23-1 and TRBJ1-2, with D possibly matching TRBD1 (5 bases). TRBV23-1 is given ORF status, its function remaining uncertain. The CDR3 is 14 amino acids. V lost 4 bases and J 3 bases, leaving 12 bases between the germline ends. This CDR3 reads CASSLGPLDYGYTF. Here the CDR3 DNA reads TGCGCCAGCAGTCTGGGACCTCTGGACTATGGCTACACCTTC.

The chain couples TRBV3-1 to TRBJ1-2; D is undetermined. Trimming stripped 5 bases from V and 4 bases from J, with 14 bases between. The CDR3 runs 14 residues. In germline, CDR1 is LGHDT, CDR2 YNNKEL (reference sequence). The CDR3 loop reads CASSTRAATYGYTF. In DNA, the CDR3 is TGTGCCAGCAGCACTCGAGCAGCGACCTATGGCTACACCTTC.

The chain carries TRBV29-1 and TRBJ2-7; D perhaps matches TRBD1 (6 bases). Germline assignment: CDR1 SQVTM and CDR2 ANQGSEA. V lost 6 bases and J 1 base, leaving 10 bases between the germline ends. The CDR3 extends over 12 amino acids. The CDR3 sequence is CSVRDTSYEQYF. The CDR3 coding sequence is TGCAGCGTCCGGGACACTTCCTACGAGCAGTACTTC.

The chain has TRBV11-2 and TRBJ2-7; 8 nucleotides agree with TRBD2. Germline V gene data show CDR1 as SGHAT and CDR2 as FQNNGV. V dropped 5 bases and J dropped 3; count of bases not matched to a gene: 9. This CDR3 spans 15 amino acids. The CDR3 nucleotides read TGTGCCAGCAGCCACACGAGCGGGGGTAACTACGAGCAGTACTTC. Translating gives CASSHTSGGNYEQYF.

The chain has TRBV29-1 and TRBJ1-1; D is uncertain. V lost 6 bases and J lost 9, with 8 bases in between. CDR1 is SQVTM and CDR2 is ANQGSEA in the germline V gene. The CDR3 spans 9 residues. CDR3: CSVVPQAFF. The CDR3 DNA reads TGCAGCGTCGTACCTCAAGCTTTCTTT.

The rearrangement uses TRBV28 and TRBJ2-1; 13 bases line up with TRBD2. Losses at the gene ends were 10 bases for V and 5 bases for J; bases not matched to a gene: 5. CDR3 length: 14 residues. Germline V gene sequence: CDR1 MDHEN, CDR2 SYDVKM. The CDR3, as DNA: TGTGCCACCCTAGGACTAGCGGGAGACAATGAGCAGTTCTTC. Translated: CATLGLAGDNEQFF.

The chain joins TRBV5-1 to TRBJ2-7; D is ambiguous. V lost 5 bases to trimming and J lost 2 bases, with 11 bases between them. The CDR3 is made up of 13 amino acids. The V gene's germline CDR1 is SGHRS and CDR2 YFSETQ. CDR3 sequence: CASRLAVTYEQYF. CDR3 nucleotides: TGCGCCAGCAGGCTGGCAGTCACCTACGAGCAGTACTTC.

This chain links TRBV28 with TRBJ2-7; a possible D gene is TRBD2 (5 bases). Trimming shortened V by 7 bases and J by 0 bases, and 16 bases separated the two germline ends. The CDR3 runs 15 residues. Germline CDR1 reads MDHEN; CDR2 reads SYDVKM. In DNA, the CDR3 is TGTGCCAGCACTCCAGCGGATTCGCTCTCCTACGAGCAGTACTTC. It codes for CASTPADSLSYEQYF.

The V and J genes are TRBV20-1 and TRBJ2-3; D might be TRBD1 (6 bases). In germline, CDR1 is DFQATT, CDR2 SNEGSKA (reference sequence). The length of the CDR3 is 15 residues. Trimming left V 3 bases short and J 0 bases short, with 13 bases between. CDR3 protein: CSARGVDSSTDTQYF. CDR3 nucleotides: TGCAGTGCTAGGGGTGTGGACAGTAGCACAGATACGCAGTATTTT.

This clonotype was seen just once. Here the CDR3 reads CASSQSAGVSYEQYF. CDR3 in DNA: TGTGCCAGCAGCCAATCGGCAGGGGTCTCCTACGAGCAGTACTTC. The genes are TRBV16 and TRBJ2-7; a weak D match, TRBD1 (6 bases). The length of the CDR3 is 15 residues. Germline V gene data show CDR1 as KGHSY and CDR2 as FQNENV. The V gene lost 0 bases and the J gene lost 0 bases, with 9 bases spanning the gap.

This rearrangement joins TRBV28 to TRBJ2-7; the D gene is possibly TRBD2 (5 bases). This CDR3 comprises 14 residues. With 5 bases removed from V and 4 bases from J, the gap between germline ends came to 15 bases. Germline V gives CDR1 MDHEN, CDR2 SYDVKM. CDR3 sequence (DNA): TGTGCCAGCAGTGACCAGCGGAGACGATACGAGCAGTACTTC. It translates to CASSDQRRRYEQYF.

The chain employs TRBV20-1 and TRBJ2-2; 7 nucleotides align to TRBD2. Germline V gene data show CDR1 as DFQATT and CDR2 as SNEGSKA (reference sequence). J gave up 4 bases and V 0 bases, and 5 bases lay outside the gene matches. The CDR3 loop spans 15 amino acids. CDR3 sequence: CSARDLGGTTGELFF. The CDR3 DNA reads as TGCAGTGCTAGAGATCTGGGGGGGACCACCGGGGAGCTGTTTTTT.

This clonotype was observed a single time. The chain has TRBV15 and TRBJ2-3; 7 bases are shared with TRBD1. Germline V gene data show CDR1 as LNHNV and CDR2 as YYDKDF (reference sequence). After removal of 1 base from V and 3 bases from J, the junction contained 7 bases not matched to a gene. This CDR3 comprises 16 residues. The chain's CDR3 is CATSRVGEGATDTQYF. CDR3 DNA: TGTGCCACCAGCAGAGTGGGCGAGGGGGCAACAGATACGCAGTATTTT. The entire variable domain, with the rest obtained from reference TRBV15 and TRBJ2-3, is as follows: DAMVIQNPRYQVTQFGKPVTLSCSQTLNHNVMYWYQQKSSQAPKLLFHYYDKDFNNEADTPDNFQSRRPNTSFCFLDIRSPGLGDTAMYLCATSRVGEGATDTQYFGPGTRLTVL.

This chain joins TRBV7-9 and TRBJ1-2, with D possibly being TRBD1 (5 bases). This CDR3 has 15 residues. Trimming took off 5 bases at V and 0 bases at J, with 13 bases between the two ends. The germline gives CDR1 SEHNR, CDR2 FQNEAQ (reference sequence). CDR3 sequence reads: CASSLGTVTNYGYTF. The CDR3 DNA reads TGTGCCAGCAGCCTAGGGACTGTCACTAACTATGGCTACACCTTC. The full variable domain, with the rest looked up from reference TRBV7-9 and TRBJ1-2, is DTGVSQNPRHKITKRGQNVTFRCDPISEHNRLYWYRQTLGQGPEFLTYFQNEAQLEKSRLLSDRFSAERPKGSFSTLEIQRTEQGDSAMYLCASSLGTVTNYGYTFGSGTRLTVV.

The CDR3: CATSGGAGETQYF. CDR3 in DNA: TGTGCCACCAGCGGGGGAGCTGGAGAGACCCAGTACTTC. This chain links TRBV15 with TRBJ2-5; D may match TRBD1 or TRBD2 (5 bases each). Per germline, CDR1 LNHNV and CDR2 YYDKDF (reference sequence). The germline V and J ends were trimmed by 5 bases and 4 bases, with 11 bases remaining between them. The CDR3 loop spans 13 amino acids.

The chain links TRBV20-1 to TRBJ2-7; TRBD1 matches at 7 bases. This CDR3 contains 13 residues. V lost 1 base and J lost 7; bases outside the gene matches: 7. Per the germline V gene, CDR1 is DFQATT and CDR2 is SNEGSKA (reference sequence). The CDR3 DNA is TGCAGTGCTAGAGTAAGGGGCAGGGGGGAGCAGTACTTC. This encodes CSARVRGRGEQYF.

J is TRBJ1-2 and V is TRBV7-9; D not certain. The V end was cut by 0 bases, the J end by 13 bases, with 6 bases between. The CDR3 loop spans 10 amino acids. Germline values: CDR1 SEHNR, CDR2 FQNEAQ (reference sequence). CDR3 sequence reads: CASSLAPTTF. The CDR3 nucleotides read TGTGCCAGCAGCTTAGCCCCTACCACCTTC.